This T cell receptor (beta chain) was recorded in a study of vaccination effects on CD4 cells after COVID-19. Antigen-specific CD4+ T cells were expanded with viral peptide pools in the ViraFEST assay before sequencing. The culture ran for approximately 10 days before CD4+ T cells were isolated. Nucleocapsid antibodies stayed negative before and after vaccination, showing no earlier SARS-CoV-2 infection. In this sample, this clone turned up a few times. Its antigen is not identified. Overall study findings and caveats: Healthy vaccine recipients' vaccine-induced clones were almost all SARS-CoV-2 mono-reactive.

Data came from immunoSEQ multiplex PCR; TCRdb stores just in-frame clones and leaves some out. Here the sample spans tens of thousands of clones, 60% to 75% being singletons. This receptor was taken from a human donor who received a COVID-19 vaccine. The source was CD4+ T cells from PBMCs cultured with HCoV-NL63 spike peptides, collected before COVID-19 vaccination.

CDR3 sequence (DNA): TGTGCCACCAGTGACCCGAACAGGGTGGATGGCTACACCTTC. This sequence encodes CATSDPNRVDGYTF. V is TRBV24-1 and J is TRBJ1-2; a possible D gene is TRBD1 (6 bases). CDR1 KGHDR and CDR2 SFDVKD come from the germline V gene. This CDR3 has 14 amino acids. The ends were cut back, 4 bases at V and 6 bases at J, with 14 bases in the middle.